These 30 T cell receptor beta chains were all obtained from the same sample, sequenced in a study of blood T cell repertoires in COVID-19 (dated by TCRdb to the early 2020s). The method behind the library was the immunoSEQ multiplex PCR assay. TCRdb took this table from immuneACCESS and kept in-frame rearrangements with V and J called. Such tables lack part of the clones; where checked against another copy, unresolved V genes explain under half of the gap, and the rest is unexplained. In this sample the table shows around 700,000 clones, about nine tenths of which occur a single time. Under 0.3% of the sample rests with the top ten. Sequencing was carried out using peripheral blood. These receptors originate from a woman aged 18-29 years with acute or convalescent COVID-19.

The V call is TRBV30, the J call TRBJ1-1, with D unclear. Trimming stripped 4 bases from V and 1 base from J, with 7 bases between. This CDR3 is built from 12 residues. The germline V gene encodes CDR1 GTSNPN and CDR2 SVGIG (reference sequence). CDR3 DNA: TGTGCCTGGAAGGAGGGGAACACTGAAGCTTTCTTT. Translating it yields CAWKEGNTEAFF. Complete variable domain (other parts from reference TRBV30 and TRBJ1-1): SQTIHQWPATLVQPVGSPLSLECTVEGTSNPNLYWYRQAAGRGLQLLFYSVGIGQISSEVPQNLSASRPQDRQFILSSKKLLLSDSGFYLCAWKEGNTEAFFGQGTRLTVV.

The chain employs TRBV6-2 or TRBV6-3 and TRBJ2-4; 7 nucleotides line up with TRBD1. From germline, CDR1 is MNHEY and CDR2 SVGEGT. Germline trimming cut 5 bases from V and 2 bases from J; bases unmatched to any gene: 9. This CDR3 contains 16 residues. The CDR3 sequence is CASSDTGALTKNIQYF. Written as DNA, the CDR3 is TGTGCCAGCAGTGATACAGGGGCGCTAACCAAAAACATTCAGTACTTC.

This clone has a handful of counts. The V call is TRBV2, the J call TRBJ1-3, with D possibly being TRBD1 (6 bases). Germline V gene sequence: CDR1 SNHLY, CDR2 FYNNEI. The CDR3 is 15 residues long. V gave up 6 bases and J gave up 3 bases, with 15 bases separating them. CDR3 nucleotide sequence: TGTGCCAGCAGAGGGTCAGGGGCGGGTGGAAACACCATATATTTT. Its protein product is CASRGSGAGGNTIYF.

The chain has TRBV4-2 and TRBJ1-6, with D maybe TRBD1 (5 bases). V was shortened by 3 bases and J by 9 bases, with 21 bases between the two germline ends. Germline values: CDR1 LGHNA, CDR2 YNFKEQ. The CDR3 contains 17 residues. This CDR3 is CASSHPPSGREASPLHF. In nucleotides, the CDR3 is TGTGCCAGCAGCCACCCTCCCTCCGGCAGGGAAGCTTCACCCCTCCACTTT.

The rearrangement joins TRBV6-5 to TRBJ1-1; D unresolved. The CDR3 loop spans 13 amino acids. The germline V gene encodes CDR1 MNHEY and CDR2 SVGAGI. Deletions cut 6 bases from V and 0 bases from J, with 8 bases between. In DNA, the CDR3 is TGTGCCAGCAGGGGCAGGATGAACACTGAAGCTTTCTTT. It encodes CASRGRMNTEAFF.

The rearrangement joins TRBV19 to TRBJ1-5, with a tentative D call TRBD1 (5 bases). The CDR3 consists of 14 residues. Germline V gene data show CDR1 as LNHDA and CDR2 as SQIVND (reference sequence). Trimming took off 5 bases at V and 2 bases at J, with 10 bases between the two ends. The CDR3: CASSQPGGNQPQHF. In DNA form, the CDR3 reads TGTGCCAGTAGTCAGCCGGGGGGCAATCAGCCCCAGCATTTT.

The chain recombines TRBV10-3 with TRBJ2-3; no firm D call. The CDR3 is made up of 11 amino acids. V lost 7 bases and J 2 bases, leaving 4 bases between the germline ends. The germline gives CDR1 ENHRY, CDR2 SYGVKD. The CDR3 reads CAIKLTDTQYF. The CDR3 DNA reads as TGTGCCATCAAGCTCACAGATACGCAGTATTTT.

The chain carries TRBV29-1 and TRBJ1-5; TRBD1 matches 7 bases. This CDR3 has 14 amino acids. V gave up 5 bases and J gave up 5 bases; unmatched junction bases: 9. Germline-derived CDR1 and CDR2 are SQVTM and ANQGSEA. DNA of the CDR3: TGCAGCGTTTCGGGAGGGACAGCCGATCAGCCCCAGCATTTT. It specifies CSVSGGTADQPQHF.

This chain joins TRBV7-3 and TRBJ2-7, with D perhaps TRBD2 (5 bases). Germline V gene lookup returns CDR1 SGHTA and CDR2 FQGTGA. V dropped 5 bases and J dropped 3 bases, with 17 bases sitting between them. There are 15 residues in the CDR3. The CDR3 is CASSPAGGPIYEQYF. Here the CDR3 DNA reads TGTGCCAGCAGCCCTGCCGGAGGCCCCATCTACGAGCAGTACTTC.

The V and J genes are TRBV12-5 and TRBJ2-6; the match to TRBD1 covers 7 bases. The CDR3 length is 19 residues. V gave up 4 bases and J gave up 0 bases; unmatched junction bases: 12. The germline V gene encodes CDR1 LGHNT and CDR2 FRNRAP. This CDR3 is CASGSKWTGVFSGANVLTF. CDR3 nucleotide sequence: TGTGCTAGTGGTTCGAAATGGACAGGCGTGTTCTCTGGGGCCAACGTCCTGACTTTC.

This chain connects TRBV19 to TRBJ2-3, with 10 nucleotides matching TRBD1. The CDR3 consists of 18 residues. From germline, CDR1 is LNHDA and CDR2 SQIVND (reference sequence). V shed 5 bases, J shed 1 base, and the junction held 12 bases outside the gene matches. As DNA, the CDR3 is TGTGCCAGTAGTTGGTCTAACCGTGGGACAGGGGGCACAGATACGCAGTATTTT. Amino acids: CASSWSNRGTGGTDTQYF.

The rearrangement links TRBV7-2 to TRBJ2-2; 8 bases are shared with TRBD2. V gave up 7 bases and J gave up 5 bases; unmatched junction bases: 9. The CDR3 is made up of 15 amino acids. CDR1 is SGHTA and CDR2 is FQGNSA in the germline V gene. The DNA of the CDR3 is TGTGCCAGCACCCCGGGGGGGGCGAGTACCGGGGAGCTGTTTTTT. Protein product: CASTPGGASTGELFF.

This clone was observed a few times. In nucleotides, the CDR3 is TGTGCCAGCAGCTTATCGATGACAGGGGCCGATGGCTACACCTTC. Its translation is CASSLSMTGADGYTF. The chain has TRBV7-8 and TRBJ1-2, with 8 bases identical to TRBD1. Per the germline V gene, CDR1 is SGHVS and CDR2 is FQNEAQ. The CDR3 is made up of 15 amino acids. V shed 2 bases and J 6 bases; nucleotides not matched to a gene: 8.

The chain has TRBV9 and TRBJ1-3; a possible D gene is TRBD1 (6 bases). V was cut by 5 bases and J by 4 bases, with 19 bases left in between. The CDR3 totals 16 residues. CDR1 and CDR2 (germline): SGDLS, YYNGEE. The CDR3: CASSGTRSFSGNTIYF. The CDR3 DNA follows: TGTGCCAGCAGTGGGACAAGGTCGTTCTCCGGAAACACCATATATTTT.

The chain recombines TRBV18 with TRBJ1-4; the D is unclear. Germline CDR1 reads KGHSH; CDR2 reads LQKENI. V lost 3 bases and J lost 4, with 6 bases in between. The CDR3 length is 13 residues. The CDR3 sequence: CASSPEYNEKLFF. The CDR3 bases are TGTGCCAGCTCACCGGAGTATAATGAAAAACTGTTTTTT.

This CDR3 reads CASSTGTGRTDTQYF. CDR3 DNA: TGTGCCAGCTCCACCGGGACAGGGCGCACAGATACGCAGTATTTT. V usage is TRBV18 and J usage is TRBJ2-3; 9 bases fit TRBD1. Germline CDR1 and CDR2: KGHSH and LQKENI. The CDR3 extends over 15 amino acids. V lost 6 bases, J lost 1 base, and 5 bases stayed unmatched. Full variable domain (remainder filled in from reference TRBV18 and TRBJ2-3): NAGVMQNPRHLVRRRGQEARLRCSPMKGHSHVYWYRQLPEEGLKFMVYLQKENIIDESGMPKERFSAEFPKEGPSILRIQQVVRGDSAAYFCASSTGTGRTDTQYFGPGTRLTVL.

The J gene is TRBJ2-7, the V gene TRBV2; the D is unclear. Trimming took off 8 bases at V and 5 bases at J, with 19 bases between the two ends. This CDR3 spans 14 amino acids. Germline lookup yields CDR1 SNHLY and CDR2 FYNNEI. The CDR3 DNA is TGTGCCAGCTACGATATTCTAAATCCTCACGAGCAGTACTTC. As protein: CASYDILNPHEQYF.

The J gene is TRBJ1-2, the V gene TRBV6-2 or TRBV6-3; D is ambiguous. Germline V gene sequence: CDR1 MNHEY, CDR2 SVGEGT. The V gene lost 2 bases and the J gene lost 4 bases, with 8 bases spanning the gap. The CDR3 has 13 amino acids. The CDR3 loop is CASSYSGSYGYTF. CDR3 nucleotides: TGTGCCAGCAGTTACAGCGGCAGCTATGGCTACACCTTC.

The chain employs TRBV7-6 and TRBJ1-6, with D possibly matching TRBD1 (6 bases). CDR1 is SGHVS and CDR2 is FNYEAQ in the germline V gene. V shed 4 bases and J shed 10 bases, with 14 bases lying between them. The CDR3 covers 14 residues. The CDR3 sequence: CASSYSDRPSPLHF. The CDR3 region has the DNA TGTGCCAGCAGCTACTCAGACAGGCCATCACCCCTCCACTTT.

The J gene is TRBJ1-5, the V gene TRBV6-5; 7 bases are shared with TRBD1. Trimming at V came to 7 bases and at J to 7 bases, leaving 10 bases not matched to a gene. Germline-derived CDR1 and CDR2 are MNHEY and SVGAGI. There are 14 residues in the CDR3. In nucleotides, the CDR3 is TGTGCCAGCATTACCACAGGGGACGGCCAGCCCCAGCATTTT. The encoded protein is CASITTGDGQPQHF.

The V gene is TRBV7-6, the J gene TRBJ1-1; 8 nucleotides agree with TRBD1. The J segment lost 1 base and the V segment lost 5 bases, leaving 6 bases of the junction unmatched. The CDR3 is 15 amino acids. Per the germline V gene, CDR1 is SGHVS and CDR2 is FNYEAQ. The CDR3 protein is CASSLRGRRNTEAFF. The CDR3 DNA is TGTGCCAGCAGCCTCAGGGGGCGCCGGAACACTGAAGCTTTCTTT.

V is TRBV7-2 and J is TRBJ2-7, with D maybe TRBD2 (6 bases). CDR1 is SGHTA and CDR2 is FQGNSA in the germline V gene. CDR3 length equals 13 residues. The V gene lost 4 bases and the J gene lost 5 bases, with 12 bases spanning the gap. The CDR3 coding sequence is TGTGCCAGCAGCTACCGGAGGGGAGACGAGCAGTACTTC. It yields the protein CASSYRRGDEQYF. Full variable domain (rest looked up from reference TRBV7-2 and TRBJ2-7): GAGVSQSPSNKVTEKGKDVELRCDPISGHTALYWYRQSLGQGLEFLIYFQGNSAPDKSGLPSDRFSAERTGGSVSTLTIQRTQQEDSAVYLCASSYRRGDEQYFGPGTRLTVT.

The chain uses TRBV9 and TRBJ1-2; maybe TRBD1 (6 bases). This CDR3 is built from 15 residues. Per germline, CDR1 SGDLS and CDR2 YYNGEE. The germline V and J ends were trimmed by 0 bases and 2 bases, with 11 bases remaining between them. CDR3 amino acids: CASSVANRVNYGYTF. CDR3 DNA sequence: TGTGCCAGCAGCGTAGCCAACAGGGTCAACTATGGCTACACCTTC.

The chain couples TRBV30 to TRBJ1-4, with 7 bases aligning to TRBD1. J was trimmed by 13 bases and V by 2 bases; bases with no gene match: 10. The CDR3 is 13 amino acids. The germline V gene encodes CDR1 GTSNPN and CDR2 SVGIG (reference sequence). The CDR3 loop reads CAWSHPLGQSLFF. The CDR3 bases are TGTGCCTGGAGTCACCCCCTGGGACAGTCACTGTTTTTT.

The chain couples TRBV29-1 to TRBJ1-2, with 7 bases matching TRBD1. The germline gives CDR1 SQVTM, CDR2 ANQGSEA. V lost 6 bases to trimming and J lost 4 bases; unmatched junction nucleotides: 8. This CDR3 region has 13 residues. CDR3: CSVIGGAGYGYTF. The CDR3 DNA sequence: TGCAGCGTGATAGGGGGCGCGGGCTATGGCTACACCTTC.

The chain has TRBV30 and TRBJ2-7; the D gene is possibly TRBD1 (5 bases). The CDR3 runs to 13 residues. Trimming took off 5 bases at V and 1 base at J, with 12 bases between the two ends. The germline V gene encodes CDR1 GTSNPN and CDR2 SVGIG (reference sequence). The CDR3 DNA reads as TGTGCCTGGGGTGACAGCAGTTCCTACGAGCAGTACTTC. This translates into CAWGDSSSYEQYF.

The chain uses TRBV6-5 and TRBJ2-7; D call uncertain. Germline-derived CDR1 and CDR2 are MNHEY and SVGAGI. V was cut by 5 bases and J by 1 base, with 9 bases left in between. The CDR3 runs to 13 residues. CDR3 nucleotide sequence: TGTGCCAGCAGTCTTCAGGTTTCCTACGAGCAGTACTTC. Protein: CASSLQVSYEQYF.

The rearrangement joins TRBV3-1 (or the pseudogene TRBV3-2) to TRBJ2-3; 9 nucleotides line up with TRBD1. The CDR3 is 15 amino acids. Trimming removed 0 bases from V and 5 bases from J; junction bases left unmatched: 3. CDR1 LGHDT and CDR2 YNNKEL come from the germline V gene (reference sequence). The CDR3 DNA follows: TGTGCCAGCAGCCAAGAACAGGGGGCGGGAGATACGCAGTATTTT. Translating it yields CASSQEQGAGDTQYF.

The chain has TRBV10-3 and TRBJ1-1; the D gene is possibly TRBD1 (5 bases). The germline V gene encodes CDR1 ENHRY and CDR2 SYGVKD. This CDR3 spans 12 amino acids. Trimming left V 7 bases short and J 5 bases short, with 11 bases between. CDR3: CAIIGDGTEAFF. The DNA for the CDR3 is TGTGCCATCATAGGGGATGGGACTGAAGCTTTCTTT.

The CDR3 here is CASTRGDVSGNTIYF. The CDR3 DNA is TGTGCCAGCACCCGCGGGGACGTCTCTGGAAACACCATATATTTT. This rearrangement joins TRBV6-5 to TRBJ1-3; perhaps TRBD1 as D (5 bases). Germline V lookup: CDR1 MNHEY, CDR2 SVGAGI. The V end was cut by 7 bases, the J end by 0 bases, with 13 bases between. The CDR3 is 15 amino acids.